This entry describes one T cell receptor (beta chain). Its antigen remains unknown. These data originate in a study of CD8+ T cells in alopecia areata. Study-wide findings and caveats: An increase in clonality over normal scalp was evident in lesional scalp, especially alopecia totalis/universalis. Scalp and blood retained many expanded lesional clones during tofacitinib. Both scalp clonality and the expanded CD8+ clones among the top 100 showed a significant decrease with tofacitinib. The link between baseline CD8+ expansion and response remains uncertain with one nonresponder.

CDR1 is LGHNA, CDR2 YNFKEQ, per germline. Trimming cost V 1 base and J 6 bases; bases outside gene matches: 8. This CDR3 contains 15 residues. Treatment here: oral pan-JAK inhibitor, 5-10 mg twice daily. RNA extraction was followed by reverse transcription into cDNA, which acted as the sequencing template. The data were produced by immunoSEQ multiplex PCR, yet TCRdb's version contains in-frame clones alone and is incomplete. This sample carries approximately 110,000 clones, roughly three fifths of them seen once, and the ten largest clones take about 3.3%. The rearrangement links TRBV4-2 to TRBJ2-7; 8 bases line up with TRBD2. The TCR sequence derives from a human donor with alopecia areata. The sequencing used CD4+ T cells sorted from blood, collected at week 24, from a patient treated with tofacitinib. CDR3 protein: CASSQGGGRLGEQYF. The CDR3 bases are TGTGCCAGCAGCCAAGGCGGGGGGAGGCTAGGCGAGCAGTACTTC.